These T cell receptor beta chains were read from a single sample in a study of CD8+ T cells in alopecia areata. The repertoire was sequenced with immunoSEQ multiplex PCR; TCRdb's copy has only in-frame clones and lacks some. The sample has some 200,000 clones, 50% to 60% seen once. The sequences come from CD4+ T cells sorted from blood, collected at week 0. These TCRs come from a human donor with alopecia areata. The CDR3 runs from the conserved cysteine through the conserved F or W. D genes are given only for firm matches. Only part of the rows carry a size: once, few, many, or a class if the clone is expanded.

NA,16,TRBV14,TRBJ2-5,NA,TGTGCCAGCAGCTCTGCCTCAGTGTGGGAACAAGAGACCCAGTACTTC,CASSSASVWEQETQYF
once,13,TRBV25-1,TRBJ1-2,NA,TGTGCCAGCCGGGAGGGAAGTAACTATGGCTACACCTTC,CASREGSNYGYTF
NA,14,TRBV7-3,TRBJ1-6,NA,TGTGCCAGCAGCTTAGGGGACCCAAATTCACCCCTCCACTTT,CASSLGDPNSPLHF
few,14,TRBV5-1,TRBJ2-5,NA,TGCGCCAGCAGCAACCTGGACGGCCAAGAGACCCAGTACTTC,CASSNLDGQETQYF
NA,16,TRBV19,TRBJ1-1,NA,TGTGCCAGTCCTAGGTCCGAGGGGCTCATGAACACTGAAGCTTTCTTT,CASPRSEGLMNTEAFF
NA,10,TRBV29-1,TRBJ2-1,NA,TGCAGCGGGGAGGACAATGAGCAGTTCTTC,CSGEDNEQFF
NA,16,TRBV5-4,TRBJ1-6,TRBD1,TGTGCCAGCAGCGTTCCGGGACAGGGTGGAAACTCACCCCTCCACTTT,CASSVPGQGGNSPLHF
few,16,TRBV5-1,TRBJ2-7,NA,TGCGCCAGCAGCTTGGAGACAGGCAAAAACTCCTACGAGCAGTACTTC,CASSLETGKNSYEQYF
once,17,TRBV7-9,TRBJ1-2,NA,TGTGCCAGCAGCTTAGAAACTGGGGGCAAGGTCGTATATGGCTACACCTTC,CASSLETGGKVVYGYTF
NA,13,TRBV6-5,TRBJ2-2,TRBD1,TGTGCCAGCAGTTTGCAGGGGGTCGGGGAGCTGTTTTTT,CASSLQGVGELFF
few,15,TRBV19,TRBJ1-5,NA,TGTGCCAGTGGCGTCGCAGGGTTTAGCAATCAGCCCCAGCATTTT,CASGVAGFSNQPQHF
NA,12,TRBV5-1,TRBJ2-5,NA,TGCGCCAGCAGGGGGCTCCAAGAGACCCAGTACTTC,CASRGLQETQYF
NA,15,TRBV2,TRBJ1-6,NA,TGTGCCAGCAAGTACGGGACACCCTATAATTCACCCCTCCACTTT,CASKYGTPYNSPLHF
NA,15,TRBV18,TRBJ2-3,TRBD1,TGTGCCAGCTCACCCCCGGGACAGGGGTCGGATACGCAGTATTTT,CASSPPGQGSDTQYF
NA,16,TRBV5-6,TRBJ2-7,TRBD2,TGTGCCAGCAGCTTGTATGGAGCGGGGGGATCCTACGAGCAGTACTTC,CASSLYGAGGSYEQYF
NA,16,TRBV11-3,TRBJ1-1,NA,TGTGCCAGCAGCTTAGTCTATGGCAGCACCCTTACCGAAGCTTTCTTT,CASSLVYGSTLTEAFF
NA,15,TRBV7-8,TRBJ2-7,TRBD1,TGTGCCAGCAGCTTAAGACAGGGGGAAGCGGGGGAGCAGTACTTC,CASSLRQGEAGEQYF